Listed below are T cell receptor beta chains from one sample, sequenced in a study of naive and memory T cell subsets. One entry per CDR3 protein results from TCRdb running MiXCR on the UMI-ligation and nested PCR reads. The sample contains 150,000 or so distinct CDR3 sequences, approximately 24% of which appear only once. The material sequenced was naive CD4+ T cells from blood. The receptors originated from a human donor in good health. CDR3s include the opening cysteine and the closing phenylalanine or tryptophan. A D gene is named only where the DNA matches it firmly.

V gene: TRBV29-1; J gene: TRBJ1-2; D gene: .; CDR3 protein: CSVAQLPGGLYGYTF
V gene: TRBV7-2; J gene: TRBJ2-2; D gene: .; CDR3 protein: CASSLALTQTGELFF
V gene: TRBV19; J gene: TRBJ2-7; D gene: TRBD1; CDR3 protein: CASSIPGTGEQYF
V gene: TRBV25-1; J gene: TRBJ2-3; D gene: .; CDR3 protein: CASSESSPLTQYF
V gene: TRBV25-1; J gene: TRBJ2-5; D gene: .; CDR3 protein: CASSAGGPGETQYF
V gene: TRBV19; J gene: TRBJ1-2; D gene: .; CDR3 protein: CASSGRTAGGSTF
V gene: TRBV4-1; J gene: TRBJ2-1; D gene: .; CDR3 protein: CASSPGPGGNYNEQFF
V gene: TRBV2; J gene: TRBJ1-1; D gene: TRBD1; CDR3 protein: CASSERGDRSFSEAFF
V gene: TRBV7-2; J gene: TRBJ1-5; D gene: .; CDR3 protein: CASSPYHMGNQPQHF
V gene: TRBV20-1; J gene: TRBJ2-7; D gene: .; CDR3 protein: CSVREAGWAAEQYF
V gene: TRBV28; J gene: TRBJ2-7; D gene: TRBD2; CDR3 protein: CASSSTRTSGAYEQYF
V gene: TRBV18; J gene: TRBJ2-7; D gene: .; CDR3 protein: CASSPPNRDEQYF
V gene: TRBV7-2; J gene: TRBJ2-3; D gene: .; CDR3 protein: CASSLAGATSTDTQYF
V gene: TRBV9; J gene: TRBJ1-1; D gene: .; CDR3 protein: CASSAFGSEAFF
V gene: TRBV5-1; J gene: TRBJ2-1; D gene: TRBD1; CDR3 protein: CASSPIAGTGYNEQFF
V gene: TRBV7-8; J gene: TRBJ2-7; D gene: TRBD2; CDR3 protein: CASSLGTSGSEQYF
V gene: TRBV10-2; J gene: TRBJ1-3; D gene: .; CDR3 protein: CASSEASGNTIYF
V gene: TRBV6-1; J gene: TRBJ1-5; D gene: .; CDR3 protein: CASSESGAGNQPQHF
V gene: TRBV12-3/TRBV12-4; J gene: TRBJ2-7; D gene: TRBD2; CDR3 protein: CASSLALAGGPRSYEQYF
V gene: TRBV5-1; J gene: TRBJ2-1; D gene: TRBD2; CDR3 protein: CASSLDPWTSGSGGEQFF
V gene: TRBV20-1; J gene: TRBJ2-7; D gene: TRBD1; CDR3 protein: CSASGGQATYEQYF
V gene: TRBV10-3; J gene: TRBJ2-1; D gene: TRBD2; CDR3 protein: CAISEGTSGRLHNEQFF
V gene: TRBV12-3/TRBV12-4; J gene: TRBJ2-5; D gene: .; CDR3 protein: CASSRGASQAQYF
V gene: TRBV28; J gene: TRBJ1-1; D gene: .; CDR3 protein: CASSIKGPGSTEAFF
V gene: TRBV5-1; J gene: TRBJ2-7; D gene: .; CDR3 protein: CASNFLPDISYEQYF
V gene: TRBV7-2; J gene: TRBJ1-5; D gene: .; CDR3 protein: CASSRDSNQPQHF
V gene: TRBV20-1; J gene: TRBJ2-3; D gene: TRBD2; CDR3 protein: CSAREGPTSGRSDTQYF
V gene: TRBV20-1; J gene: TRBJ2-1; D gene: TRBD2; CDR3 protein: CSASGLAGGRSSYNEQFF
V gene: TRBV11-2; J gene: TRBJ1-2; D gene: TRBD1; CDR3 protein: CASSIDRGNYGYTF
V gene: TRBV29-1; J gene: TRBJ2-7; D gene: TRBD2; CDR3 protein: CSVSNPLAAQRYEQYF
V gene: TRBV20-1; J gene: TRBJ1-2; D gene: .; CDR3 protein: CSAREGMDYGYTF
V gene: TRBV7-9; J gene: TRBJ2-3; D gene: .; CDR3 protein: CASSLSGVSTDTQYF
V gene: TRBV27; J gene: TRBJ2-1; D gene: TRBD2; CDR3 protein: CASKGLAGSYNEQFF
V gene: TRBV4-3; J gene: TRBJ2-3; D gene: TRBD2; CDR3 protein: CASSRGLADGDTQYF
V gene: TRBV20-1; J gene: TRBJ2-7; D gene: .; CDR3 protein: CSANPDRGLASGRSEQYF
V gene: TRBV18; J gene: TRBJ2-1; D gene: .; CDR3 protein: CASSPPEGDGHEQFF
V gene: TRBV7-2; J gene: TRBJ2-7; D gene: TRBD2; CDR3 protein: CASSLAGTSASYEQYF
V gene: TRBV28; J gene: TRBJ2-5; D gene: .; CDR3 protein: CASSFMMGQETQYF
V gene: TRBV29-1; J gene: TRBJ2-3; D gene: TRBD2; CDR3 protein: CSSKRTSGRVGTDTQYF
V gene: TRBV15; J gene: TRBJ1-5; D gene: .; CDR3 protein: CATSRDIQSNQPQHF
V gene: TRBV21-1; J gene: TRBJ2-5; D gene: .; CDR3 protein: CASSKARAKETQYF
V gene: TRBV5-6; J gene: TRBJ1-2; D gene: .; CDR3 protein: CASSLGRKIYGYTF